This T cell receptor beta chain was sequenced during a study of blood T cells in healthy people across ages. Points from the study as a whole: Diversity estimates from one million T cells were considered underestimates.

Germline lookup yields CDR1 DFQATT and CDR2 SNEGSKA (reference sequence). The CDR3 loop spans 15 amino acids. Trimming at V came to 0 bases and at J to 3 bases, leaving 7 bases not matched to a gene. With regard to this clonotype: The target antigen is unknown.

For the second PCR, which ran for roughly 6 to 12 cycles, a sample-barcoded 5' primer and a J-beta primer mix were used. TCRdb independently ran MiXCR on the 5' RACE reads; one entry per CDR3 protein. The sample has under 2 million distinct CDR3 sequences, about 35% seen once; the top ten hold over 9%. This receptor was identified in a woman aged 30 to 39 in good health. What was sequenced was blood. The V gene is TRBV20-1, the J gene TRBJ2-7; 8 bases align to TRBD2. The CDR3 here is CSARDIQREIYEQYF. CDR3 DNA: TGCAGTGCTAGAGATATCCAGCGGGAGATCTACGAGCAGTACTTC.